This TCR beta chain derives from a study of blood T cell repertoires in COVID-19. All enrollees were about 18 to 100 years old and from fewer than 30 US areas. Which cohort a participant joined came from the clinical history participants gave. As processed by the authors: The assay estimated nucleated cells by amplifying reference gene primers. Clones were sequenced by immunoSEQ multiplex PCR, and TCRdb holds only the in-frame ones, with some missing. V, J and clone size derive from that table, while D and trimming were established from the DNA sequence. Of around 300,000 clones listed, under 90% were seen once; the top ten hold less than 2%. Germline CDR1 is MNHEY and CDR2 is SVGAGI. This CDR3 spans 14 amino acids. V gave up 5 bases and J gave up 3 bases; unmatched junction bases: 5.

The sequence came from a woman aged 60 to 75 who had recovered from COVID-19. The genes are TRBV6-5 and TRBJ1-1; 8 nucleotides align to TRBD1. Sequencing was done on a sample of PBMCs or T cells enriched from blood (not recorded which). In nucleotides, the CDR3 is TGTGCCAGCAGTCGACAGGGGTCCCACACTGAAGCTTTCTTT. It yields the protein CASSRQGSHTEAFF.